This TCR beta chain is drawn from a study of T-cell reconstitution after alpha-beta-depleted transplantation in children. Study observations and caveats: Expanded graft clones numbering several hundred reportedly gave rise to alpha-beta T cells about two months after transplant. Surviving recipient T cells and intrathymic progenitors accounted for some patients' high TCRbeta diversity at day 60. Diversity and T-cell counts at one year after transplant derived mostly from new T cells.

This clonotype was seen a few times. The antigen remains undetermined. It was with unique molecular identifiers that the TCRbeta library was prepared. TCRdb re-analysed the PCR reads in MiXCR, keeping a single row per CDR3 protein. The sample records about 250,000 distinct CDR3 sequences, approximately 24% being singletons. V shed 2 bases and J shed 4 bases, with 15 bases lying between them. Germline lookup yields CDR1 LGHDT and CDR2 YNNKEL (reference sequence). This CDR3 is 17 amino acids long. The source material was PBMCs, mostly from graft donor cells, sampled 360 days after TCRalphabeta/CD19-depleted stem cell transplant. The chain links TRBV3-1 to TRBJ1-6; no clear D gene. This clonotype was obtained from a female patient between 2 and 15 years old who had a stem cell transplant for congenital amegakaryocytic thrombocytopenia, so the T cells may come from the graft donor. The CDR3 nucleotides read TGTGCCAGCAGCCAATTTGCCACCGACGGGTATAATTCACCCCTCCACTTT. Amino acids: CASSQFATDGYNSPLHF.